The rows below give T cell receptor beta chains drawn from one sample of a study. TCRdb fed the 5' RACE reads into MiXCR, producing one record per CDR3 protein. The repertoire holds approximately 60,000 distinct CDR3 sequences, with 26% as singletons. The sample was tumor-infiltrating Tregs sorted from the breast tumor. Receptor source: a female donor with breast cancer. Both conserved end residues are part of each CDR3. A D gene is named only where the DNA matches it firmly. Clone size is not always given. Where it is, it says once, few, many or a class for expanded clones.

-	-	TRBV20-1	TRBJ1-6	TGCAGTGCTAGAGATTTCCGGCAGGACCAGAATTCACCCCTCCACTTT	CSARDFRQDQNSPLHF
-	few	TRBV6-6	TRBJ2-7	TGTGCCAGCAGTCCGGGACGCGAGCAGTACTTC	CASSPGREQYF
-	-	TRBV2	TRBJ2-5	TGTGCCAGCAGGGAGGACAGAAACCAAGAGACCCAGTACTTC	CASREDRNQETQYF
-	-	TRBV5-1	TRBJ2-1	TGCGCCAGCAGCTTGCGCGCGGCCTACAATGAGCAGTTCTTC	CASSLRAAYNEQFF
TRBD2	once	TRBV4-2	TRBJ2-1	TGTGCCAGCAGCCGAGAACAGGGCGGGAGGGCCTCGGGGCAGTTCTTC	CASSREQGGRASGQFF
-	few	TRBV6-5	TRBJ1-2	TGTGCCAGCAGCCTCCAGCCAGAAGGCCATGGCTACACCTTC	CASSLQPEGHGYTF
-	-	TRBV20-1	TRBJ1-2	TGCAGCTCCGAGACGTACTATGGCTACACCTTC	CSSETYYGYTF
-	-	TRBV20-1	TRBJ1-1	TGCAGTGCTAGTGTGAACACTGAAGCTTTCTTT	CSASVNTEAFF
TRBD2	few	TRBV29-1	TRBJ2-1	TGCAGCGTCAGGAGCGGGAGGGCCTTCTACAATGAGCAGTTCTTC	CSVRSGRAFYNEQFF
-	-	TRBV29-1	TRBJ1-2	TGCAGCCCATGGACAGCTAACTATGGCTACACCTTC	CSPWTANYGYTF
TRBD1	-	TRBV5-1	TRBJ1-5	TGCGCCAGCAATTCACCGGGACAGGGTAATCAGCCCCAGCATTTT	CASNSPGQGNQPQHF
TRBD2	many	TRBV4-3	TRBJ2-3	TGCGCCAGCAGCCCCAGGAGCGGGAGGCCTGCGGATACGCAGTATTTT	CASSPRSGRPADTQYF
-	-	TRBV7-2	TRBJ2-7	TGTGCCAGCAGCTTAGGCGGACTAAGACGGAATTCCTACGAGCAGTACTTC	CASSLGGLRRNSYEQYF
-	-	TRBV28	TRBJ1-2	TGTGCCAGCAGTTTCGGCGTAGCTAAATTGGGGTATGGCTACACCTTC	CASSFGVAKLGYGYTF
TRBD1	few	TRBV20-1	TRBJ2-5	TGCAGTGCTAGAACCTGGGGACAGTTGCAGACCCAGTACTTC	CSARTWGQLQTQYF
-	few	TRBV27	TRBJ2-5	TGTGCCAGCAGTGGCCGAGGCCCAGAGACCCAGTACTTC	CASSGRGPETQYF
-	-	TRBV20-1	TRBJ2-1	TGCAGTGCTAGTTGGGAAGCCTGGTCCGACGGTGAGCAGTTCTTC	CSASWEAWSDGEQFF
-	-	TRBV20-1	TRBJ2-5	TGCAGTGCGAGTGAGGAGACCCAGTACTTC	CSASEETQYF
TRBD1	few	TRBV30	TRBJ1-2	TGTGCCTGGAGGAAAGGGACAGGGGATGGCTACACCTTC	CAWRKGTGDGYTF
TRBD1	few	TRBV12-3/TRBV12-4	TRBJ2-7	TGTGCCAGCAGTGGGACAGGGGGCTACGAGCAGTACTTC	CASSGTGGYEQYF
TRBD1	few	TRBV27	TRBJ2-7	TGTGCCAGCAGTTTAGTTCCGGGACAGGGACTCCAGTACTTC	CASSLVPGQGLQYF
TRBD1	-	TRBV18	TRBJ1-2	TGTGCCAGCTCACCAGGACAGGGGATCGGAAAGGATGGCTACACCTTC	CASSPGQGIGKDGYTF
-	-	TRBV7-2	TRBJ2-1	TGTGCCAGCAGCTTATCGACTCAATCCTGGGAGCAGTTCTTC	CASSLSTQSWEQFF
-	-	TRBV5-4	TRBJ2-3	TGTGCCAGCGTCGCCCTAGAGAGGGGCACAGATACGCAGTATTTT	CASVALERGTDTQYF
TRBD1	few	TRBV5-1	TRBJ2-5	TGCGCCAGCAGCTTAGGGGGCATACAAGAGACCCAGTACTTC	CASSLGGIQETQYF
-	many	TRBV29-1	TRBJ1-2	TGCAGCGCCGATTTGCAATCCTATGGCTACACCTTC	CSADLQSYGYTF
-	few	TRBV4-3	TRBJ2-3	TGCGCCAGCAGCCAAGGGTACGCTTCTTTGACAGATACGCAGTATTTT	CASSQGYASLTDTQYF
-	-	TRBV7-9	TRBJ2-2	TGTGCCAGCAAGGAGTTCGCGAACACCGGGGAGCTGTTTTTT	CASKEFANTGELFF
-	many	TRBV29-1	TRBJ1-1	TGCAGCGTTGAAAGTCCAAGGGGTAGGAACACTGAAGCTTTCTTT	CSVESPRGRNTEAFF
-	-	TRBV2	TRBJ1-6	TGTGCCAGCAGGAACAGGGTTAGCTCCTATAATTCACCCCTCCACTTT	CASRNRVSSYNSPLHF
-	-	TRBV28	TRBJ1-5	TGTGCCAGCAGCCCCACAGGCAATCAGCCCCAGCATTTT	CASSPTGNQPQHF
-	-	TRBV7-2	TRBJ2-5	TGTGCCAGCAGCTTAGCGCGGGCTAGCCAGTCAGGGACCCAGTACTTC	CASSLARASQSGTQYF
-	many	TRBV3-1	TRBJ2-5	TGTGCCAGCAGCCAATTCCAGGCGGCGGAGACCCAGTACTTC	CASSQFQAAETQYF